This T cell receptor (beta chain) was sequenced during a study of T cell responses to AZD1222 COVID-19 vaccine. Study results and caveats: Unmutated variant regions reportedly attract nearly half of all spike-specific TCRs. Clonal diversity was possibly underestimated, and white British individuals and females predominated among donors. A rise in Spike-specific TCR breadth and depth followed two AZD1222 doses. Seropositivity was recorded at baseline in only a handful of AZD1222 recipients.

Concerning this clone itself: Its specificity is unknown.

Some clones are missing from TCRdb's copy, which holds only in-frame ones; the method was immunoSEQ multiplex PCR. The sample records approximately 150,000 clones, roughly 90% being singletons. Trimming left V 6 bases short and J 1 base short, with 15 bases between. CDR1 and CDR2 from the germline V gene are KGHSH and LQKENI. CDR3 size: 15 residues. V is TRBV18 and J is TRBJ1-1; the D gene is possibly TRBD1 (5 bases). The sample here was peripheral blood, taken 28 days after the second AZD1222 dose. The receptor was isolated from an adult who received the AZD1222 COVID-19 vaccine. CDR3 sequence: CASSRGSDRNTEAFF. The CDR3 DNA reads TGTGCCAGCTCCCGGGGATCAGACAGGAACACTGAAGCTTTCTTT.